This T cell receptor (beta chain) came from a study of blood T cell repertoires in COVID-19. Background on the study: Acute and convalescent COVID-19 specimens originated in the United States, Italy and Spain.

This clone has just one count. The CDR3 is 15 residues long. Trimming removed 0 bases at V and 0 bases at J, with 9 bases between. Germline CDR1 is SGHDT and CDR2 is YYEEEE. TCRdb's table, derived via immunoSEQ multiplex PCR, lists solely in-frame clones and lacks some. This sample carries about 50,000 clones, 75% to 95% of them seen once, and the ten largest clones take 5.5% to 8%. Sequencing was carried out using peripheral blood. The chain joins TRBV5-6 to TRBJ1-1; tentative D call: TRBD1 (5 bases). This clonotype originated in a man between 50 and 59 years old with active COVID-19. CDR3 in amino acids: CASSLAGGLNTEAFF. The CDR3 DNA reads TGTGCCAGCAGCTTGGCCGGGGGGTTGAACACTGAAGCTTTCTTT.